The clone carrying this T cell receptor (beta chain) was seen more than once but under ten times. V lost 0 bases and J lost 3, with 9 bases in between. The length of the CDR3 is 15 residues. Next came a second PCR, run for roughly 6 to 11 cycles, which used a sample-barcoded 5' primer along with a J-beta primer mix. TCRdb called the 5' RACE reads again in MiXCR, with one record for every CDR3 protein. The sample carries approximately 800,000 distinct CDR3 sequences, around 45% recorded once. This record belongs to a study of blood T cells in healthy people across ages. The specimen was blood. The clonotype comes from an elderly man in good health. The genes are TRBV12-3 or TRBV12-4 and TRBJ1-5, with D uncertain. DNA of the CDR3: TGTGCCAGCAGTTTAGCAGGGCAGCCCAATCAGCCCCAGCATTTT. Its protein is CASSLAGQPNQPQHF.